This T cell receptor beta chain was identified during a study of T cells after yellow fever vaccination. Study-wide context: In the case of low-cell-number fractions, SMART-Seq v4 Ultra Low Input was used for preparation. Study-level results: Post-booster samples contained most primary-vaccination clones (roughly 96% CD4, about 90% CD8). Contamination by abundant bulk-population clonotypes could be present in FACS-sorted repertoires.

A 5'RACE template-switching step, the method used to make TCR cDNA, added a universal primer site and UMIs. Via MiXCR, TCRdb re-called the 5' RACE reads, giving one row per CDR3 protein. This table holds 300,000 to 400,000 distinct CDR3 sequences, roughly 4.3% found once. This clonotype was observed at least ten times. Antigen: not known. Germline assignment: CDR1 DFQATT and CDR2 SNEGSKA (reference sequence). The CDR3 is 14 amino acids. V was shortened by 0 bases and J by 5 bases, with 11 bases between the two germline ends. This sequence joins TRBV20-1 and TRBJ1-3; possible D gene TRBD1, 6 bases. The sequence derives from a man between 18 and 29 years old who received the YFV17D yellow fever vaccine. Sequenced material: PBMCs, taken 5 days after the yellow fever booster vaccination. The DNA for the CDR3 is TGCAGTGCTAGAGAGGGGAGGGGGAGAAACACCATATATTTT. This codes for CSAREGRGRNTIYF.